The entry below gives a single TCR beta chain sequence along with its context. The repertoire was sequenced with immunoSEQ multiplex PCR; TCRdb's copy has only in-frame clones and lacks some. The data hold about 350,000 clones, with 92% observed a single time. The data were taken from a study of Ad26.COV2.S vaccination and SARS-CoV-2 variants. The CDR3 runs 17 residues. Germline CDR1 is LNHNV and CDR2 is YYDKDF (reference sequence). V gave up 0 bases and J gave up 4 bases, with 17 bases separating them. The TCR originated in a human donor who had recovered from COVID-19. The V call is TRBV15, the J call TRBJ2-3; D perhaps matches TRBD1 (6 bases). Sequencing was performed on peripheral blood, taken after recovery from COVID-19. The CDR3 DNA reads TGTGCCACCAGCAGAGATACAGGGTCTCACCCGGCAGATACGCAGTATTTT. Translation: CATSRDTGSHPADTQYF.